Below are 11 T cell receptor beta chains sequenced from a single sample in a study of blood T cell repertoires in COVID-19 (dated by TCRdb to 2020 to 2022). Library preparation used the immunoSEQ multiplex PCR assay. In its TCRdb copy, this immuneACCESS table keeps in-frame sequences only and misses some clones. Where compared with another copy, unresolved V genes explain less than half of these, and the others have no known cause. The sample table shows more than 250,000 clones, and around 90% are seen once. The ten largest make up 1% of the sample. Material: peripheral blood. The source is a man in his fifties with active or convalescent COVID-19.

V and J are TRBV19 and TRBJ2-3; TRBD2 matches at 9 bases. This CDR3 is 15 amino acids long. CDR1 is LNHDA and CDR2 is SQIVND in the germline V gene (reference sequence). The V and J ends lost 7 bases and 3 bases, in that order; junction bases with no gene match: 8. The CDR3 here is CASNIAGVGTDTQYF. DNA for the CDR3: TGTGCCAGTAACATAGCGGGAGTAGGTACAGATACGCAGTATTTT.

A few counts support this clone. This chain connects TRBV18 to TRBJ2-1; D is uncertain. This CDR3 region has 12 residues. CDR1 is KGHSH and CDR2 is LQKENI in the germline V gene. V was shortened by 1 base and J by 10 bases, with 8 bases between the two germline ends. CDR3 nucleotide sequence: TGTGCCAGCTCACCACAGAGTTCCGAGCAGTTCTTC. Translated, it gives CASSPQSSEQFF.

This chain uses TRBV6-5 with TRBJ2-7; 9 bases are shared with TRBD1. V lost 8 bases to trimming and J lost 2 bases; unmatched junction nucleotides: 4. Germline CDR1 is MNHEY and CDR2 is SVGAGI. The CDR3 extends over 13 amino acids. For the CDR3, the DNA is TGTGCCAGCCGGGACAGGGCCCCCTACGAGCAGTACTTC. It codes for CASRDRAPYEQYF.

The V gene is TRBV18, the J gene TRBJ1-1, with 7 bases aligning to TRBD1. The junction had 9 bases not matched to a gene; V was cut back by 4 bases and J by 1 base. Germline CDR1 and CDR2: KGHSH and LQKENI. The length of the CDR3 is 16 residues. The CDR3, as DNA: TGTGCCAGCTCACACTTAATAGGGACAGCGAACACTGAAGCTTTCTTT. Translated: CASSHLIGTANTEAFF.

The chain joins TRBV2 to TRBJ2-3; 8 nucleotides line up with TRBD2. Germline V gives CDR1 SNHLY, CDR2 FYNNEI. V dropped 4 bases and J dropped 3; count of bases not matched to a gene: 3. CDR3 size: 14 residues. The CDR3 sequence: CASSGGLVTDTQYF. CDR3 in DNA: TGTGCCAGCAGTGGGGGACTAGTGACAGATACGCAGTATTTT.

This chain's CDR3 is CASSAREGSAVEQFF. In nucleotides, the CDR3 is TGTGCCAGCAGCGCCAGGGAGGGGAGCGCCGTTGAGCAGTTCTTC. The chain employs TRBV7-3 and TRBJ2-1; 7 nucleotides match TRBD2. This CDR3 contains 15 residues. CDR1 is SGHTA, CDR2 FQGTGA, per germline. V shed 5 bases, J shed 9 bases, and the junction held 13 bases outside the gene matches.

The rearrangement uses TRBV19 and TRBJ1-6; D gene unclear. The germline V gene has CDR1 LNHDA and CDR2 SQIVND (reference sequence). The CDR3 runs 13 residues. V lost 0 bases and J 7 bases, leaving 4 bases between the germline ends. This chain's CDR3 is CASSIEENSPLHF. The CDR3 DNA sequence: TGTGCCAGTAGTATAGAGGAGAATTCACCCCTCCACTTT.

The V call is TRBV27, the J call TRBJ2-5, with 7 bases identical to TRBD1. V gave up 3 bases and J gave up 1 base; unmatched junction bases: 2. In germline, CDR1 is MNHEY, CDR2 SMNVEV (reference sequence). CDR3 length equals 14 residues. The CDR3 region is CASSFRTGQETQYF. CDR3 bases: TGTGCCAGCAGTTTCAGGACAGGCCAAGAGACCCAGTACTTC.

Only one count was recorded for this clone. V gene TRBV7-2 combines with J gene TRBJ1-1; weak D call: TRBD1 (5 bases). The V and J ends lost 5 bases and 4 bases respectively, with 17 bases between them. The CDR3 is made up of 15 amino acids. Germline V gene data show CDR1 as SGHTA and CDR2 as FQGNSA. CDR3 residues: CASSRQGTAATEAFF. CDR3 in DNA: TGTGCCAGCAGCCGCCAGGGTACGGCGGCCACTGAAGCTTTCTTT.

This chain links TRBV12-3 or TRBV12-4 with TRBJ2-1, with 8 bases lining up with TRBD2. With 3 bases clipped from V and 6 bases from J, the junction kept 1 base outside the gene matches. The CDR3 spans 13 residues. CDR3 sequence (DNA): TGTGCCAGCAGTTTTGCGGGGGGCAATGAGCAGTTCTTC. Protein product: CASSFAGGNEQFF.

This clone was picked up one time. The V call is TRBV30, the J call TRBJ2-1; D ambiguous. CDR1 is GTSNPN, CDR2 SVGIG, per germline (reference sequence). The V gene lost 7 bases and the J gene lost 7 bases, with 11 bases spanning the gap. The CDR3 runs to 11 residues. CDR3 nucleotide sequence: TGTGCCTCAGGAATTGGGAATGAGCAGTTCTTC. Amino acid sequence: CASGIGNEQFF.